The next 19 T cell receptor beta chains were all read from a single sample in a study of control samples from healthy donors and cancer patients. Produced via immunoSEQ multiplex PCR; TCRdb's table is partial and in-frame only. The table includes 40,000 to 55,000 clones, 91% detected once. Sequencing was done on a sample of PBMCs. The source is a woman aged 40 to 49 with head and neck cancer.

The CDR3: CASDPPRPVRDRCLGEQYF. The CDR3 nucleotides read TGTGCTTCCGACCCCCCACGCCCCGTCCGGGACAGGTGTTTAGGGGAGCAGTACTTC. This chain links TRBV12-5 with TRBJ2-7; 8 positions match TRBD1. CDR3 size: 19 residues. Trimming at V came to 11 bases and at J to 7 bases, leaving 31 bases not matched to a gene. The germline gives CDR1 LGHNT, CDR2 FRNRAP.

In the case of this clone: At one end the junction does not follow the germline gene, possibly because of a read error. This rearrangement joins TRBV5-1 to TRBJ2-5; 7 bases line up with TRBD1. Germline values: CDR1 SGHRS, CDR2 YFSETQ. The CDR3 has 11 amino acids. The CDR3, as DNA: TGCGCCAGCAGCTCTACAGGGGCCTTCAACTTC. This codes for CASSSTGAFNF. The full variable domain, rest sourced from reference TRBV5-1 and TRBJ2-5, is KAGVTQTPRYLIKTRGQQVTLSCSPISGHRSVSWYQQTPGQGLQFLFEYFSETQRNKGNFPGRFSGRQFSNSRSEMNVSTLELGDSALYLCASSSTGAFNFGPGTRLLVL.

The chain carries TRBV30 and TRBJ1-3; D not resolved. The V end lost 5 bases, the J end lost 0 bases, and 14 bases lay between the germline ends. Germline loops: CDR1 GTSNPN, CDR2 SVGIG (reference sequence). The CDR3 extends over 15 amino acids. The CDR3 protein is CAWGGSPSSGNTIYF. CDR3 DNA: TGTGCCTGGGGCGGAAGTCCGAGCTCTGGAAACACCATATATTTT.

The table lists this clone with a count of one. This sequence joins TRBV2 and TRBJ1-4, with TRBD1 identical over 7 bases. Trimming took 6 bases from V and 6 from J; bases not matched to a gene: 7. Germline lookup yields CDR1 SNHLY and CDR2 FYNNEI. This CDR3 region has 14 residues. CDR3 in DNA: TGTGCCAGCAGGCTCGACAGGGTGGATGAAAAACTGTTTTTT. Amino acids: CASRLDRVDEKLFF.

V and J are TRBV15 and TRBJ1-1; 7 nucleotides align to TRBD1. There are 15 residues in the CDR3. V lost 4 bases and J lost 1; bases outside the gene matches: 6. Germline loops: CDR1 LNHNV, CDR2 YYDKDF (reference sequence). DNA for the CDR3: TGTGCCACCAGCAAGACAGGGCGGCGGAACACTGAAGCTTTCTTT. It is translated as CATSKTGRRNTEAFF.

The chain uses TRBV30 and TRBJ1-1; D is ambiguous. Trimming took 0 bases from V and 7 from J, leaving 6 bases between them. The CDR3 is made up of 11 amino acids. Germline V gives CDR1 GTSNPN, CDR2 SVGIG (reference sequence). CDR3 region: CAWSVGGEAFF. The CDR3 DNA is TGTGCCTGGAGTGTAGGTGGTGAAGCTTTCTTT.

V gene TRBV2 combines with J gene TRBJ1-5; no definite D call. Germline CDR1 is SNHLY and CDR2 is FYNNEI. The CDR3 has 12 amino acids. Trimming removed 2 bases from V and 8 bases from J, with 7 bases in between. CDR3 sequence reads: CASSESMEPQHF. CDR3 nucleotide sequence: TGTGCCAGCAGTGAAAGCATGGAGCCCCAGCATTTT.

This clone was picked up a small number of times. The chain couples TRBV10-3 to TRBJ2-1, with D possibly being TRBD2 (5 bases). Trimming pared 6 bases from V and 7 bases from J, leaving 22 bases between. Germline V gene lookup returns CDR1 ENHRY and CDR2 SYGVKD. The CDR3 has 16 amino acids. CDR3 region: CAIRDFVPGRMNEQFF. CDR3 nucleotides: TGTGCCATCAGGGACTTTGTGCCGGGTCGGATGAATGAGCAGTTCTTC.

The V and J genes are TRBV1 and TRBJ1-1; the table's TRBD1 call for D was not verified on the DNA. TRBV1 represents a pseudogene. The CDR3 runs 17 residues. CDR3 DNA: TGCACCAGCAGCCTTTTACCTCTAAGCGGACAGTCCACTGAAGCTTTCTTT. Amino acid sequence: CTSSLLPLSGQSTEAFF.

V is TRBV2 and J is TRBJ2-5, with 8 bases fitting TRBD1. Germline assignment: CDR1 SNHLY and CDR2 FYNNEI. This CDR3 is built from 15 residues. J gave up 2 bases and V 6 bases, and 8 bases lay outside the gene matches. CDR3 bases: TGTGCCAGCAGAAGACAGGGGTTAACTCAAGAGACCCAGTACTTC. Translation gives CASRRQGLTQETQYF.

The chain combines TRBV30 with TRBJ2-3; D remains ambiguous. Germline V gene lookup returns CDR1 GTSNPN and CDR2 SVGIG (reference sequence). The CDR3 runs to 11 residues. Between the trimmed V and J ends, which lost 1 base and 2 bases, there was a span of 1 base. In DNA, the CDR3 is TGTGCCTGGAGTGACACAGATACGCAGTATTTT. Translated, it gives CAWSDTDTQYF.

This clone was counted only a few times. The rearrangement joins TRBV29-1 to TRBJ1-1; tentative D call: TRBD1 (5 bases). V gave up 6 bases and J gave up 4 bases, with 12 bases separating them. CDR3 length: 12 amino acids. CDR1 and CDR2 from the germline V gene are SQVTM and ANQGSEA. Here the CDR3 reads CSVGPSGTEAFF. DNA of the CDR3: TGCAGCGTGGGGCCCTCGGGCACTGAAGCTTTCTTT.

The chain couples TRBV10-1 to TRBJ2-1; 9 bases map to TRBD2. The CDR3 loop spans 16 amino acids. Germline V gives CDR1 WNHNN, CDR2 SYGVQD (reference sequence). With V trimmed by 0 bases and J by 0 bases, 0 bases remained unmatched. In DNA, the CDR3 is TGCGCCAGCAGTGAGTCTAGCGGGGGCTCCTACAATGAGCAGTTCTTC. Amino acids: CASSESSGGSYNEQFF.

The chain uses TRBV6-5 and TRBJ2-1, with a possible D match to TRBD2 (6 bases). The CDR3 runs to 15 residues. CDR1 is MNHEY and CDR2 is SVGAGI in the germline V gene. The germline V and J ends were trimmed by 6 bases and 5 bases, with 17 bases remaining between them. This CDR3 is CASRSPGLQNNEQFF. The CDR3 nucleotides are TGTGCCAGCAGAAGCCCGGGACTCCAAAACAATGAGCAGTTCTTC.

The chain combines TRBV18 with TRBJ1-6; TRBD1 aligns across 7 bases. The germline V gene encodes CDR1 KGHSH and CDR2 LQKENI. This CDR3 is 17 amino acids long. The V gene end was trimmed by 4 bases and the J gene end by 7 bases; junction bases not matched to a gene: 13. The CDR3 region is CASSRIRDSVFNSPLHF. For the CDR3, the DNA is TGTGCCAGCTCACGGATCCGGGACAGCGTTTTCAATTCACCCCTCCACTTT.

The chain recombines TRBV14 with TRBJ1-6, with unresolved D. The germline gives CDR1 SGHDN, CDR2 FVKESK. V lost 0 bases to trimming and J lost 0 bases, with 9 bases between them. The length of the CDR3 is 17 residues. The CDR3, as DNA: TGTGCCAGCAGCCAAGATCCACGCAGCTCCTATAATTCACCCCTCCACTTT. Translated: CASSQDPRSSYNSPLHF. The whole variable domain, filled in from reference TRBV14 and TRBJ1-6, reads EAGVTQFPSHSVIEKGQTVTLRCDPISGHDNLYWYRRVMGKEIKFLLHFVKESKQDESGMPNNRFLAERTGGTYSTLKVQPAELEDSGVYFCASSQDPRSSYNSPLHFGNGTRLTVT.

The chain uses TRBV18 and TRBJ1-2, with 7 bases identical to TRBD1. CDR1 and CDR2 (germline): KGHSH, LQKENI. Unmatched junction bases numbered 5, after V lost 3 bases and J lost 7 bases. The CDR3 is made up of 13 amino acids. CDR3 in DNA: TGTGCCAGCTCACCCGGGACAGCGAGTGGCTACACCTTC. Amino acid sequence: CASSPGTASGYTF.

The chain is built from TRBV5-1 and TRBJ2-1, with 10 bases that match TRBD1. J gave up 3 bases and V 4 bases, and 4 bases lay outside the gene matches. Germline CDR1 SGHRS, CDR2 YFSETQ. This CDR3 is built from 15 residues. The CDR3 DNA is TGCGCCAGCAGCAGGGGACAGGGGTTCTACAATGAGCAGTTCTTC. It encodes CASSRGQGFYNEQFF.

This clone was counted a single time. V usage is TRBV11-2 and J usage is TRBJ2-2; 10 bases are shared with TRBD2. Trimming removed 4 bases from V and 5 bases from J; junction bases left unmatched: 16. Germline V CDR1 and CDR2: SGHAT, FQNNGV. The CDR3 spans 19 residues. The DNA of the CDR3 is TGTGCCAGCAGCTCTATCAAACGGCTAGCGGGGGCCAATACCGGGGAGCTGTTTTTT. Protein sequence: CASSSIKRLAGANTGELFF.